Listed here are 21 T cell receptor beta chains from one sample, sequenced in a study of T cell responses to AZD1222 COVID-19 vaccine. Sequencing used immunoSEQ multiplex PCR; TCRdb keeps in-frame clones, though not all of them. The top ten clones hold roughly 1.5% of a sample with 130,000 to 150,000 clones, roughly nine tenths of them seen once. The sample here was peripheral blood, taken 28 days after the second AZD1222 dose. These receptors were obtained from an adult who received the AZD1222 COVID-19 vaccine.

J is TRBJ1-1 and V is TRBV21-1. TRBV21-1 is a documented pseudogene. This CDR3 spans 18 amino acids. CDR3 amino acids: CASSKAERKGRMNTEAFF. As DNA, the CDR3 is TGTGCCAGCAGCAAAGCGGAACGGAAAGGGAGGATGAACACTGAAGCTTTCTTT.

V gene TRBV7-2 combines with J gene TRBJ1-4; 10 positions agree with TRBD1. Per germline, CDR1 SGHTA and CDR2 FQGNSA. The CDR3 consists of 14 residues. J lost 7 bases, V lost 4 bases, and 3 bases had no gene match. The CDR3, as DNA: TGTGCCAGCAGCTCGGGACAGGGGAGTGAAAAACTGTTTTTT. Its protein is CASSSGQGSEKLFF.

The rearrangement joins TRBV13 to TRBJ2-7, with 10 bases aligning to TRBD2. The germline CDR1 and CDR2 sequences are PRHDT and FYEKMQ (reference sequence). V lost 2 bases, J lost 1 base, and 5 bases stayed unmatched. The CDR3 loop spans 16 amino acids. The CDR3 coding sequence is TGTGCCAGCAGCTTAAGCACTAGCGGGGCATCCTACGAGCAGTACTTC. Translation: CASSLSTSGASYEQYF.

V is TRBV19 and J is TRBJ1-3; no clear D. The germline gives CDR1 LNHDA, CDR2 SQIVND (reference sequence). V was cut by 6 bases and J by 4 bases, with 10 bases left in between. This CDR3 spans 13 amino acids. The CDR3 sequence: CASSRMRGNTIYF. The DNA of the CDR3 is TGTGCCAGTAGCAGGATGCGCGGAAACACCATATATTTT.

V is TRBV7-2 and J is TRBJ2-7; D call uncertain. The CDR3 contains 15 residues. Germline assignment: CDR1 SGHTA and CDR2 FQGNSA. Trimming removed 0 bases at V and 2 bases at J, with 11 bases between. CDR3 sequence reads: CASSLAIDSAYEQYF. The DNA for the CDR3 is TGTGCCAGCAGCTTAGCGATTGATTCAGCCTACGAGCAGTACTTC.

The genes are TRBV7-2 and TRBJ2-7; TRBD1 might be the D (5 bases). The germline gives CDR1 SGHTA, CDR2 FQGNSA. The CDR3 length is 14 residues. V lost 1 base, J lost 4 bases, and 11 bases lay in between. The CDR3 DNA follows: TGTGCCAGCAGCTTAGGTACAGGTAAATACGAGCAGTACTTC. Translated: CASSLGTGKYEQYF.

The rearrangement links TRBV3-1 (or the pseudogene TRBV3-2) to TRBJ2-7; D not resolved. CDR1 LGHDT and CDR2 YNNKEL come from the germline V gene (reference sequence). Deletions cut 5 bases from V and 2 bases from J, with 4 bases between. This CDR3 has 11 amino acids. Written as DNA, the CDR3 is TGTGCCAGCAGCGGCCCCTACGAGCAGTACTTC. It yields the protein CASSGPYEQYF.

The V call is TRBV5-4, the J call TRBJ1-1, with D possibly being TRBD1 (5 bases). This CDR3 is built from 15 residues. Trimming removed 4 bases from V and 0 bases from J, with 13 bases in between. Per the germline V gene, CDR1 is SGHNT and CDR2 is YYREEE (reference sequence). The CDR3: CASSIRWGMNTEAFF. For the CDR3, the DNA is TGTGCCAGCAGCATCAGGTGGGGGATGAACACTGAAGCTTTCTTT.

About this clone: A junction boundary mismatches the germline segment, possibly from a read error. CDR3 DNA: TGTGCCAGCAGATTGGGTCGACTAGCGGGGCCTCCCAATGAGCAGTTCTTC. Encoded protein: CASRLGRLAGPPNEQFF. The rearrangement links TRBV5-5 to TRBJ2-1; 11 bases match TRBD2. Germline V gene sequence: CDR1 SGHKS, CDR2 YYEKEE (reference sequence). The CDR3 runs to 17 residues.

The chain uses TRBV5-1 and TRBJ2-7; 9 nucleotides agree with TRBD2. The CDR3 spans 16 residues. The J segment lost 1 base and the V segment lost 3 bases, leaving 8 bases of the junction unmatched. Germline V gene lookup returns CDR1 SGHRS and CDR2 YFSETQ. CDR3 residues: CASSSRLSGGSYEQYF. The DNA of the CDR3 is TGCGCCAGCAGCTCCAGACTAAGCGGGGGGTCCTACGAGCAGTACTTC.

The chain employs TRBV9 and TRBJ2-7, with D possibly being TRBD1 (5 bases). The CDR3 contains 14 residues. Germline V CDR1 and CDR2: SGDLS, YYNGEE. V was shortened by 0 bases and J by 6 bases, with 13 bases between the two germline ends. CDR3 residues: CASSVEPGSREQYF. CDR3 nucleotide sequence: TGTGCCAGCAGCGTAGAGCCAGGGTCCCGCGAGCAGTACTTC. Full variable domain (rest looked up from reference TRBV9 and TRBJ2-7): DSGVTQTPKHLITATGQRVTLRCSPRSGDLSVYWYQQSLDQGLQFLIQYYNGEERAKGNILERFSAQQFPDLHSELNLSSLELGDSALYFCASSVEPGSREQYFGPGTRLTVT.

This clone was observed a few times. The rearrangement links TRBV27 to TRBJ2-7, with a weak D call TRBD1 (5 bases). Germline CDR1 is MNHEY and CDR2 is SMNVEV (reference sequence). V shed 3 bases and J shed 3 bases, with 15 bases lying between them. The CDR3 spans 15 residues. CDR3 nucleotides: TGTGCCAGCAGTTTGGGGCAGGGAAAGGGCTACGAGCAGTACTTC. Its translation: CASSLGQGKGYEQYF.

V and J are TRBV30 and TRBJ1-2; D gene unclear. The CDR3 has 13 residues. The V gene lost 2 bases and the J gene lost 7 bases, with 14 bases spanning the gap. Per the germline V gene, CDR1 is GTSNPN and CDR2 is SVGIG (reference sequence). The CDR3 DNA reads TGTGCCTGGAGTTACCGGGCCACTCCTGGCTACACCTTC. Translation gives CAWSYRATPGYTF.

The CDR3 nucleotides are TGCGCCAGCAGCCAAGAAACGCCCGACGGGGCTGAGCAGTTCTTC. Translating it yields CASSQETPDGAEQFF. The chain combines TRBV4-3 with TRBJ2-1, with D possibly being TRBD1 or TRBD2 (5 bases each). V was cut by 0 bases and J by 9 bases, with 15 bases left in between. The CDR3 consists of 15 residues. The germline CDR1 and CDR2 sequences are LGHNA and YSLEER.

V is TRBV4-3 and J is TRBJ1-2; the match to TRBD1 covers 7 bases. This CDR3 region has 16 residues. The V and J ends lost 3 bases and 7 bases, in that order; junction bases with no gene match: 14. From germline, CDR1 is LGHNA and CDR2 YSLEER. DNA for the CDR3: TGCGCCAGCAGCCAGGCATACGACAGGGTCTCCGGTGGCTACACCTTC. It specifies CASSQAYDRVSGGYTF.

The chain couples TRBV5-4 to TRBJ2-7, with 7 bases aligning to TRBD2. Germline CDR1 SGHNT, CDR2 YYREEE (reference sequence). The CDR3 runs to 16 residues. V lost 4 bases and J lost 3; bases outside the gene matches: 13. CDR3 sequence (DNA): TGTGCCAGCAGCCCTGCCGGTTTCGGGAGGAACTACGAGCAGTACTTC. Protein sequence: CASSPAGFGRNYEQYF.

The rearrangement joins TRBV28 to TRBJ1-2; no firm D call. Germline V gene lookup returns CDR1 MDHEN and CDR2 SYDVKM. Trimming cost V 4 bases and J 4 bases, with 10 bases left between them. The CDR3 covers 13 residues. This CDR3 is CASSSTALYGYTF. DNA of the CDR3: TGTGCCAGCAGTTCGACGGCCCTCTATGGCTACACCTTC.

V gene TRBV12-3 or TRBV12-4 combines with J gene TRBJ1-5; D uncertain. V dropped 4 bases and J dropped 0 bases, with 1 base sitting between them. The CDR3 has 12 amino acids. The CDR3 sequence: CASSYSNQPQHF. For the CDR3, the DNA is TGTGCCAGCAGTTATAGCAATCAGCCCCAGCATTTT.

The V gene is TRBV30, the J gene TRBJ1-2; D ambiguous. CDR1 is GTSNPN, CDR2 SVGIG, per germline (reference sequence). V shed 0 bases and J shed 5 bases, with 19 bases lying between them. The CDR3 consists of 16 residues. The CDR3 region is CAWSVRRPLPEYGYTF. The CDR3 region has the DNA TGTGCCTGGAGTGTACGTCGACCTCTGCCGGAATATGGCTACACCTTC.

The chain uses TRBV3-1 (or the pseudogene TRBV3-2) and TRBJ1-4; 7 nucleotides agree with TRBD1. Losses at the gene ends were 4 bases for V and 5 bases for J; bases not matched to a gene: 7. This CDR3 has 15 residues. In germline, CDR1 is LGHDT, CDR2 YNNKEL (reference sequence). Here the CDR3 DNA reads TGTGCCAGCAGCCTTCAGGGGGGGCGAAATGAAAAACTGTTTTTT. It codes for CASSLQGGRNEKLFF.

On this clone: An end of the junction does not agree with germline; a read error may underlie this. The same CDR3 arises from other DNA sequences in this sample as well. The chain couples TRBV4-3 to TRBJ2-7; tentative D call: TRBD2 (5 bases). CDR3 length: 15 residues. Germline V gives CDR1 LGHNA, CDR2 YSLEER. Here the CDR3 reads CASSQEVRLPVEQYF. The CDR3, as DNA: TGCGCCAGCAGTCAAGAGGTGCGACTACCAGTCGAGCAGTACTTC.